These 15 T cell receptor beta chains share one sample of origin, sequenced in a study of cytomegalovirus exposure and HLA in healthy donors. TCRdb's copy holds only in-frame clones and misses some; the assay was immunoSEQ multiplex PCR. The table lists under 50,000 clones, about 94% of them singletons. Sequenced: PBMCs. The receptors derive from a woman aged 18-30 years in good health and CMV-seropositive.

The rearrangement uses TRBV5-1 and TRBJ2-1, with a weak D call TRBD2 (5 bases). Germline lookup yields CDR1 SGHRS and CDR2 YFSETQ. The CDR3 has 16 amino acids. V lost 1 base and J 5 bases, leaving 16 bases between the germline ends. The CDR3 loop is CASSLTFGGGDNEQFF. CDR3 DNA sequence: TGCGCCAGCAGCTTGACGTTTGGCGGAGGAGACAATGAGCAGTTCTTC.

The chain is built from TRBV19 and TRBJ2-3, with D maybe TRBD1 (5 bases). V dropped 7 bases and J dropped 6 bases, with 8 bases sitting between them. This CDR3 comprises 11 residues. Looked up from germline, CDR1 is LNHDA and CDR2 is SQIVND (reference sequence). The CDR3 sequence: CASTQGDTQYF. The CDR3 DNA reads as TGTGCCAGTACCCAGGGCGATACGCAGTATTTT.

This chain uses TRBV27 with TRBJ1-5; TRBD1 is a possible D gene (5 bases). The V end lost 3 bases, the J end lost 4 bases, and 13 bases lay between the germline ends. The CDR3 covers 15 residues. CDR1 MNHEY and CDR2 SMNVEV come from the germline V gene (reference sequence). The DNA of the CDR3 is TGTGCCAGCAGTTTTCACCCGGCAGGGAATCAGCCCCAGCATTTT. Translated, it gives CASSFHPAGNQPQHF.

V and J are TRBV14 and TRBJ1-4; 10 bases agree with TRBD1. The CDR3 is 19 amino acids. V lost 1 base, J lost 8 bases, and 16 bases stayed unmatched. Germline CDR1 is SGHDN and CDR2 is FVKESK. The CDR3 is CASSQVTDRGIPAGEKLFF. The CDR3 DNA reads TGTGCCAGCAGCCAAGTCACGGACAGGGGGATACCCGCGGGCGAAAAACTGTTTTTT.

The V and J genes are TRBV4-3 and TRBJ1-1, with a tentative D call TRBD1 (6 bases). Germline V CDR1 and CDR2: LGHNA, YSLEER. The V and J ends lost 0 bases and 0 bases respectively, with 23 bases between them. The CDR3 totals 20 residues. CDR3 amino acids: CASSQDRGGVRWAMNTEAFF. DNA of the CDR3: TGCGCCAGCAGCCAAGATCGAGGGGGGGTTCGGTGGGCAATGAACACTGAAGCTTTCTTT.

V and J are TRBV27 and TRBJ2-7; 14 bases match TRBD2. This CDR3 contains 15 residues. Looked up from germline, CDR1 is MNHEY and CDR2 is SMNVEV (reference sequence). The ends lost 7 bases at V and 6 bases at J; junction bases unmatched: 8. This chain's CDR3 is CASTAGTSGSSEQYF. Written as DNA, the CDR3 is TGTGCCAGCACAGCCGGGACTAGCGGGAGTAGCGAGCAGTACTTC.

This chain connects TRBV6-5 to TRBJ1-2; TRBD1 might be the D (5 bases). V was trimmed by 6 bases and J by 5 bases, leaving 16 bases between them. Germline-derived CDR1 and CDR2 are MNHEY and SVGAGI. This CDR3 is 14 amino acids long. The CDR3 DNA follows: TGTGCCAGCAGGTCACAGGAGGGGAAGTATGGCTACACCTTC. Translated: CASRSQEGKYGYTF.

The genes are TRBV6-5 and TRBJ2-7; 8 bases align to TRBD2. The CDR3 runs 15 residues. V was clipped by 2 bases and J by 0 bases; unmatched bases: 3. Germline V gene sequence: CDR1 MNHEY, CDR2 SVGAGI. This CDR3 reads CASSYVAGSSYEQYF. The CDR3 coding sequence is TGTGCCAGCAGTTACGTAGCGGGGAGCTCCTACGAGCAGTACTTC.

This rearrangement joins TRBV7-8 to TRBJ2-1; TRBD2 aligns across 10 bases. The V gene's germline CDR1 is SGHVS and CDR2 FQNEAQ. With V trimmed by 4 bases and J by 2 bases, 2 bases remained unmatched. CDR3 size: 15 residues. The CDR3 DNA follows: TGTGCCAGCAGCTCCGGGACTAGCGCCTACAATGAGCAGTTCTTC. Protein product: CASSSGTSAYNEQFF.

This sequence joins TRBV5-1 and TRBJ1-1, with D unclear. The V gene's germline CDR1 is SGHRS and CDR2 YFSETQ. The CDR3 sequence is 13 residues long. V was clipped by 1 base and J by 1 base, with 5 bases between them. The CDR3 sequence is CASSLRGNTEAFF. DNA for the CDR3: TGCGCCAGCAGCTTGAGAGGGAACACTGAAGCTTTCTTT.

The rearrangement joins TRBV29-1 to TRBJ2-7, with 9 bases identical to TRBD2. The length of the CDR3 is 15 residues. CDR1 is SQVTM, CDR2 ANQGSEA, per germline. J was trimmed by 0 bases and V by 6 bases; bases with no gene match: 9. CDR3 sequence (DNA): TGCAGCGTCTTTATTAGCGGGAGTGGCTCCTACGAGCAGTACTTC. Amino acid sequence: CSVFISGSGSYEQYF.

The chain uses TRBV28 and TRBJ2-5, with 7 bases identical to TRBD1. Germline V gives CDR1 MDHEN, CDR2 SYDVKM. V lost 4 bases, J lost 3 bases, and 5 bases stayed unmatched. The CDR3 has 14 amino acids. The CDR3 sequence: CASSSWGTEETQYF. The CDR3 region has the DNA TGTGCCAGCAGTTCCTGGGGGACAGAAGAGACCCAGTACTTC.

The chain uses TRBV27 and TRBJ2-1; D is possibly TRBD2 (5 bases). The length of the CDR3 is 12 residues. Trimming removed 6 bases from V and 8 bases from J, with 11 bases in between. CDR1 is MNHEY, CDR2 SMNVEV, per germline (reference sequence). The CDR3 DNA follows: TGTGCCAGCAGGGAAGTGGGAGATGAGCAGTTCTTC. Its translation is CASREVGDEQFF.

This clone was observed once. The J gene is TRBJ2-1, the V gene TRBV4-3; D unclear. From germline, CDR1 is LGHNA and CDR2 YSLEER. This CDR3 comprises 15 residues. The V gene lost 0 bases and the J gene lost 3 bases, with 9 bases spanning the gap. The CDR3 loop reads CASSQDRGDYNEQFF. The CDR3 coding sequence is TGCGCCAGCAGCCAAGATCGAGGCGACTACAATGAGCAGTTCTTC.

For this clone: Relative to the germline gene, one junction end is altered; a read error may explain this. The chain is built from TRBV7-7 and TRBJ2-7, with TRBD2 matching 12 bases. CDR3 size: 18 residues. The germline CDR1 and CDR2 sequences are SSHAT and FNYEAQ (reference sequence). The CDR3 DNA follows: TGTGCTAGCAGCTTAATATCCGTGACTAGCGGGAGACCCTACGAGCAGTACTTC. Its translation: CASSLISVTSGRPYEQYF. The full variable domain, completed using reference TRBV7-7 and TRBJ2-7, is GAGVSQSPRYKVTKRGQDVTLRCDPISSHATLYWYQQALGQGPEFLTYFNYEAQPDKSGLPSDRFSAERPEGSISTLTIQRTEQRDSAMYRCASSLISVTSGRPYEQYFGPGTRLTVT.